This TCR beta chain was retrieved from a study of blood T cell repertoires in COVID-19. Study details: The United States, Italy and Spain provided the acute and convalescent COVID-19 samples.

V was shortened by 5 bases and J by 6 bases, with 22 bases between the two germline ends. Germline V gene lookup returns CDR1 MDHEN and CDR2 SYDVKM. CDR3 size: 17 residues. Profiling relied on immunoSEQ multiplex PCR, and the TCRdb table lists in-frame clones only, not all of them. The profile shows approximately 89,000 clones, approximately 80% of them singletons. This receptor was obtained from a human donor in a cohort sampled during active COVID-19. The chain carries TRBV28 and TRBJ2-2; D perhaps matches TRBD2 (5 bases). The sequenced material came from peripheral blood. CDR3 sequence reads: CASSSPFFEGVAGELFF. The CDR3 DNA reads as TGTGCCAGCAGTAGTCCCTTTTTTGAGGGAGTGGCCGGGGAGCTGTTTTTT.